The present T cell receptor (beta chain) was sequenced within a study of cytotoxic CD8 clonotypes in ibrutinib-treated CLL. Investigators sourced about 2 micrograms of genomic DNA from cryopreserved PBMCs for TCR beta libraries. This clone turned up a few times. Its antigen is as yet unknown. Target depth was 1 in 200,000 to 1 in 1 million T cells, about 10x per clonotype. Only in-frame clones appear in the TCRdb table, and some are missing; sequencing was by immunoSEQ multiplex PCR. The sample shows some 200,000 clones, nearly 80% of them seen only once. Overall study results and limits: Rising at ibrutinib response, clonality subsequently fell back toward baseline at progression. T-cell clonality at baseline went above that of age-matched healthy donors and rose and fell with circulating CD8+ T-cell counts.

Source: PBMCs, taken after 12 months of ibrutinib treatment. The sequence came from a human donor with chronic lymphocytic leukemia.

CDR3 DNA: TGTGCCAGCAGTTACATAGGAGATCTCGGGAACTATGGCTACACCTTC. Translation gives CASSYIGDLGNYGYTF. This chain joins TRBV6-5 and TRBJ1-2, with no clear D. The CDR3 loop spans 16 amino acids. V lost 2 bases to trimming and J lost 2 bases, with 15 bases between them. Looked up from germline, CDR1 is MNHEY and CDR2 is SVGAGI.